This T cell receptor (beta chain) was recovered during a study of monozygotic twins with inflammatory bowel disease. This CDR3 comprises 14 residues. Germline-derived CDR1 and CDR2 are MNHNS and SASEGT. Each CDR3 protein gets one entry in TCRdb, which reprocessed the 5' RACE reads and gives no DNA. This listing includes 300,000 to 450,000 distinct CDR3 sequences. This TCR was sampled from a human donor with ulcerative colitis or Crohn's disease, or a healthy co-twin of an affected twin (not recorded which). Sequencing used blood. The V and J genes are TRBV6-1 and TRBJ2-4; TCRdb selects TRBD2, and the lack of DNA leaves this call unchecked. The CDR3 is CASRLDSTKNMQYF.